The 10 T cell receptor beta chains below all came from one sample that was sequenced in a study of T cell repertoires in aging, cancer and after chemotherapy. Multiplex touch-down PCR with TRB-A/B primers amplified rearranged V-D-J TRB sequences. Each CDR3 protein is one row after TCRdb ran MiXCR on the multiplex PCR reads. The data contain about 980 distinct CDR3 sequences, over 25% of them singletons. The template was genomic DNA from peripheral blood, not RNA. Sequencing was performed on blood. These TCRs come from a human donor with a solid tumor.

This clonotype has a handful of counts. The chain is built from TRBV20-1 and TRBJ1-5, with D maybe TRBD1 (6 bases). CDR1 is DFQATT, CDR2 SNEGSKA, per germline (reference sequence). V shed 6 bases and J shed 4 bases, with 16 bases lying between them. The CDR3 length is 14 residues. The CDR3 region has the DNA TGCAGTGCCCTAGAAGGGGGGGATAATCAGCCCCAGCATTTT. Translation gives CSALEGGDNQPQHF.

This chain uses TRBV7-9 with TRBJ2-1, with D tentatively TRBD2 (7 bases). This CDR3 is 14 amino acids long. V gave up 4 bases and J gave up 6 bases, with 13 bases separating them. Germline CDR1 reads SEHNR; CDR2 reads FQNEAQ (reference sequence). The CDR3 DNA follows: TGTGCCAGCAGCTCTGGGGGGGGGGCCAATGAGCAGTTCTTC. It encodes CASSSGGGANEQFF.

The CDR3 loop reads CSGLTLAGPYNEQFF. Here the CDR3 DNA reads TGCAGTGGTCTAACCCTAGCGGGCCCGTACAATGAGCAGTTCTTC. The chain has TRBV20-1 and TRBJ2-1; 8 bases match TRBD2. The CDR3 length is 15 residues. Trimming removed 7 bases from V and 4 bases from J; junction bases left unmatched: 12. From germline, CDR1 is DFQATT and CDR2 SNEGSKA (reference sequence).

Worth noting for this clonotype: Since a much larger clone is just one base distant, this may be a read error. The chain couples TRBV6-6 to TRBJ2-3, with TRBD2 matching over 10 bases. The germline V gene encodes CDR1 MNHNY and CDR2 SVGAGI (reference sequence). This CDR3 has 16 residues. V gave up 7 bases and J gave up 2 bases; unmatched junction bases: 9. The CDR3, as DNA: TGTGCCAGCAAAGGGACTAGCGTTCTAAACACAGATACGCAGTATTTT. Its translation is CASKGTSVLNTDTQYF.

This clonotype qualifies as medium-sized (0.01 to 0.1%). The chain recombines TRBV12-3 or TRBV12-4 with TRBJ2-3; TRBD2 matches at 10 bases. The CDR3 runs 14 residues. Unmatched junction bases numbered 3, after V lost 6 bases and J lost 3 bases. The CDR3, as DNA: TGTGCCAGCAGCCCACTAGCGGGAACAGATACGCAGTATTTT. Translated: CASSPLAGTDTQYF.

The DNA for the CDR3 is TGTGCCTGCGGAAGCACAGATACGCAGTATTTT. Its translation: CACGSTDTQYF. The V gene is TRBV30, the J gene TRBJ2-3, with D unclear. Germline lookup yields CDR1 GTSNPN and CDR2 SVGIG (reference sequence). The CDR3 is made up of 11 amino acids. Trimming pared 6 bases from V and 0 bases from J, leaving 4 bases between.

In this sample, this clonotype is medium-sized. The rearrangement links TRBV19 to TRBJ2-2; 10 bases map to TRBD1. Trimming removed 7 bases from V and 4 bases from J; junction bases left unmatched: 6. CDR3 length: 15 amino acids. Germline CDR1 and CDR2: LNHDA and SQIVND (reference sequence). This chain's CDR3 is CASTRRTGGTGELFF. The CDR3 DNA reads TGTGCCAGTACCAGACGGACAGGGGGCACCGGGGAGCTGTTTTTT.

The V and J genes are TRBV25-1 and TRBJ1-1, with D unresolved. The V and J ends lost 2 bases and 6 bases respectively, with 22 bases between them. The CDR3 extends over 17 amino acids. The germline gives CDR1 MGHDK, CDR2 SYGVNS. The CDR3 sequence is CASSEPRIGYGRAEAFF. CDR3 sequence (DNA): TGTGCCAGCAGTGAACCCAGAATAGGGTACGGAAGGGCTGAAGCTTTCTTT.

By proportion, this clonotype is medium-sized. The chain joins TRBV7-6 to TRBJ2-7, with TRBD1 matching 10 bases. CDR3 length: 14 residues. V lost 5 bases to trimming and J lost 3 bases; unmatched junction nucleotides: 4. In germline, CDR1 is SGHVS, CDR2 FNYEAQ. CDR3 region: CASSQTGGNYEQYF. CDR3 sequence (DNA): TGTGCCAGCAGCCAGACAGGGGGCAACTACGAGCAGTACTTC.

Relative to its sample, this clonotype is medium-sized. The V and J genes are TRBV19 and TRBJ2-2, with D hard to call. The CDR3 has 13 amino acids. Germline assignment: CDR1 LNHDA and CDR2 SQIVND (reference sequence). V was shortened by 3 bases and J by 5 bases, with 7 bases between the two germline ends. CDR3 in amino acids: CASSISRTGELFF. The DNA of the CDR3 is TGTGCCAGTAGTATCTCGAGAACCGGGGAGCTGTTTTTT.